This T cell receptor (beta chain) is from a study of cytomegalovirus exposure and HLA in healthy donors. Donors were drawn from the approximately 110-subject validation cohort, separate from the approximately 680-subject first cohort. Here immunoSEQ multiplex PCR was the method, and the copy in TCRdb shows in-frame clones only, minus some. The repertoire holds more than 250,000 clones, with about 90% as singletons. The study's findings and limits: Subsequent analysis revealed that first-cohort TCR clusters tended to co-occur in the roughly 120 validation repertoires. Associated with cytomegalovirus, according to the listing, were about 160 TCR beta chains.

Notes on this clone: The antigen is undetermined.

The clonotype originates from a woman aged 30 to 39 in good health and CMV-seronegative. The sample taken for sequencing was PBMCs.

CDR3 loop: CASSLVVSSGSYNEQFF. The CDR3 nucleotides are TGTGCCAGCAGCTTGGTGGTTTCTAGCGGGAGCTACAATGAGCAGTTCTTC. The rearrangement uses TRBV5-6 and TRBJ2-1, with 10 bases aligning to TRBD2. Trimming cost V 0 bases and J 3 bases; bases outside gene matches: 6. This CDR3 is 17 amino acids long. CDR1 is SGHDT and CDR2 is YYEEEE in the germline V gene. The whole variable domain, filled in from reference TRBV5-6 and TRBJ2-1, reads DAGVTQSPTHLIKTRGQQVTLRCSPKSGHDTVSWYQQALGQGPQFIFQYYEEEERQRGNFPDRFSGHQFPNYSSELNVNALLLGDSALYLCASSLVVSSGSYNEQFFGPGTRLTVL.